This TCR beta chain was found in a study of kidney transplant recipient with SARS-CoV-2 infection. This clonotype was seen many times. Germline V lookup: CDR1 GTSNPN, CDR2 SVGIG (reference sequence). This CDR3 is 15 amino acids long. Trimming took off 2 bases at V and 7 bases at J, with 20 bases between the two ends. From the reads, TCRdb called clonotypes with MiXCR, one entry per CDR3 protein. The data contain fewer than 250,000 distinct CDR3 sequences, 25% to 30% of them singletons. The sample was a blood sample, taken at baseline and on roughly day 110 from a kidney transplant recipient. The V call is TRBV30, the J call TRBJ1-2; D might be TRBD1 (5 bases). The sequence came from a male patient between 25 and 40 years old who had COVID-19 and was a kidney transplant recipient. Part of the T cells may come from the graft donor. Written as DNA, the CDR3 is TGTGCCTGGAGTCCTTTGGGGGGGGGTTTAGGTGGCTACACCTTC. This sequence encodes CAWSPLGGGLGGYTF.